This T cell receptor beta chain was sequenced for a study of cytomegalovirus exposure and HLA in healthy donors (TCRdb year 2017). With respect to the entire study: In an earlier analysis of around 540 of the donors, 250 to 300 Gb of sequence data and 100 million or so unique TCR beta sequences from about 180 million T cells were reported. Among the roughly 430 genotyped donors, around 81% belonged to the genetic ancestry cluster associated with self-reported Caucasian donors. HLA typing covered class I and class II loci at four-digit resolution. Every discovery cohort repertoire had been produced on one sequencing platform. Approximately 300 gigabases of sequencing data and approximately 92 million unique TCR sequences made up an early release that covered approximately 620 HLA-typed donors. The study combined high-throughput TCR immunosequencing, statistical association of individual TCRs with disease status, and machine learning to predict cytomegalovirus infection status. Donor age, sex, ethnicity and CMV serostatus were collected together with the repertoire data. In an earlier analysis of roughly 540 of the donors, high-throughput TCR beta sequencing was used to judge whether each TCR beta V gene segment behaved as functional or pseudogenic. On average, 235,054 unique TCR beta nucleotide sequences were sequenced per donor among 350 to 400 genotyped donors of the cohort, with about 19% of those sequences being non-productive. In a later genetic analysis, genome-wide SNP genotypes for about 55% of the roughly 700 donors were used, and that subset was treated as a discovery cohort. The aim of the study was to test whether cataloging public T cell receptors could identify signatures of past pathogen exposure. Because of strong linkage in the cohort, 5 or 6 DR-DQ haplotypes were treated as single units for association and clustering. Rather than using new phenotypic data, the later analysis identified candidate immune exposures from TCR beta sequences and from how often those sequences occurred across donors. A separate validation cohort of 90 to 150 different subjects was used in addition to the approximately 640-subject first cohort. The number of typed donors differed by locus: roughly 629-630 for A, B, C, DRB1 and DQB1; roughly 510 for DQA1; 606 for DPA1; and around 490 for DPB1. A later analysis re-analyzed previously published TCR beta repertoires from 666 donors and added high-resolution HLA genotyping to study TCR occurrence patterns. The study used immunosequencing to profile the T cell repertoires of approximately 690 subjects and linked those repertoires to cytomegalovirus serostatus.

Results the study describes overall, beyond this receptor: At a false discovery rate of 0.05, a later analysis linked about 16,000 TCR beta sequences to specific HLA alleles. A later genetic analysis reported fewer N-insertions in productive TCRs among donors in an Asian-associated ancestry cluster than the roughly 690-donor mean. A later genetic analysis associated a missense DCLRE1C variant with V-gene and J-gene trimming of TCR beta chains, and an independent cohort replicated the association. The earlier analysis of some 540 of the donors excluded fewer than 20 rarely observed V segments, including chromosome 9 orphons, because counts were too low. Presence/absence analyses assumed roughly uniform sequencing depth across donors, an assumption that may not hold. The classifier was reported to diagnose cytomegalovirus status with high specificity and sensitivity in both the original cohort and the validation cohort. Three of the identified cytomegalovirus-associated TCR beta chains were confirmed in vitro to be specific for cytomegalovirus antigens. A later analysis reported that several top co-occurrence clusters appeared linked to parvovirus B19, influenza, CMV and Epstein-Barr virus. In the study, some 160 TCR beta chains were listed as associated with cytomegalovirus. Immune exposure information for the cohort was limited to CMV serostatus. This cohort had only TCR beta chains sequenced, and the lack of alpha or paired-chain data limited which features could be detected. The sequencing pipeline was judged likely to have produced a cluster of highly shared sequence variants as a technical artifact. Most CMV-associated TCR beta chains appeared to be HLA-restricted in a later analysis, and the HLA associations seemed to be driven largely by CMV exposure. Linkage disequilibrium might explain the correlated functional status among segregating V segments, but an unknown experimental factor could not be ruled out. Because the 87-base-pair reads could not distinguish some IMGT-functional V segments, including TRBV6-2 and TRBV6-3, those segments were excluded. A further reported finding was that TCR beta sequences accurately predicted the HLA-A and HLA-B alleles for most subjects in the first cohort. Strong co-occurrence of HLA alleles, especially DR and DQ, made assigning TCR associations to individual alleles difficult. According to the authors, the approach could potentially be generalized to other disease states and immunological phenotypes. A later analysis found that TCR association rates varied across HLA loci, with DRB1 alleles showing the most associated TCRs and HLA-C alleles the fewest. Because HLA typing was missing for some donors at each locus, association tests included only the typed subset. Most TCR sequences were observed very rarely across donors, whereas some public TCRs were present in many individuals. In a later analysis, HLA-associated TCR beta chains were found to be more clonally expanded and to have lower generation probabilities than equally common non-associated chains. An earlier analysis of some 560 of the donors showed that most TCR beta V segments appeared in productive rearrangements either about 90% or about 30% of the time, which broadly matched IMGT annotations.

The cohort consisted of 600 to 700 healthy bone marrow donors. Cohort members were all nominally healthy when sampled, although unrecorded immune exposures were likely present. The donor was CMV seronegative and was included in the group of 352 seronegative cohort members. A peripheral blood sample was collected from each donor, and TCR beta sequencing was performed on peripheral blood mononuclear cells. The Qiagen DNeasy Blood Extraction Kit was used to extract genomic DNA from the blood cell samples. Comments on this clone: Which antigen it targets is not known. Base qualities are missing; no much larger clone stands one base away.

CDR1 is given as MDHEN and CDR2 as SYDVKM, both from the germline V gene. V is pruned by 4 bases and J by 0 bases, leaving 8 bases of the junction without a gene match. Including the terminal cysteine and phenylalanine, the CDR3 comprises 18 residues. Here the CDR3 DNA is all that survives: 54 bases in frame from base 1. The library was made by the immunoSEQ multiplex PCR assay. A mixture of 60 forward primers for TCR Vbeta segments and 13 reverse primers for TCR Jbeta segments was used in the multiplex PCR. The CDR3 region of rearranged TCR beta genes was amplified from genomic DNA with a multiplex PCR assay. On the Illumina HiSeq System, the amplified TCR beta libraries were sequenced as 87-base-pair reads. The study's own analysis went as follows. A later analysis counted around 72 million unique TCR beta chains across the roughly 700 repertoires, and around 9.9 million of these chains were shared by at least two donors. Raw reads were error-corrected and collapsed into unique sequences with a nearest-neighbor algorithm that merged closely related sequences to remove PCR and sequencing errors. To assign V, D and J gene segments, CDR3 sequences were aligned to IMGT reference sequences. For a sequence to be retained, a match of at least six nucleotides to both a V gene segment and a J gene segment was required. A rearrangement counted as productive if the CDR3 had no stop codons and remained in frame with V and J, and every other rearrangement counted as non-productive. Following IMGT convention, CDR3 was defined as the stretch from the second conserved V-encoded cysteine up to the conserved J-encoded phenylalanine. The earlier analysis of fewer than 700 of the donors excluded sequences that lacked an unambiguous match to a single V gene segment. An earlier analysis of a few hundred of the donors called V segments functional above 56.7% productive rearrangements and segregating when the between-donor standard deviation exceeded 5%. A statistical classification framework was developed to diagnose cytomegalovirus status using the catalog of TCR beta chain sequences. In a later analysis, V and J genes were assigned by comparing TCR nucleotide sequences against IMGT/GENE-DB human TR gene sequences. Using the TCRdist pipeline, a later analysis assigned CDR3 sequences along with most-parsimonious VDJ recombination scenarios. In a later analysis, each TCR beta chain was defined by its CDR3 amino acid sequence together with its V-gene family, and reads without a unique V-gene family were excluded. To address suspected cross-contamination and a sequencing artifact, a later analysis removed several hundred highly shared, low-generation-probability nucleotide sequences. In a later analysis, a clonal expansion index was calculated for each public chain from normalized within-repertoire ranks of inferred template counts. In a later analysis, generation probabilities were computed with a VDJ recombination model fitted to out-of-frame rearrangements, and the resulting probabilities were checked against IGoR. A later analysis scored TCR-TCR, TCR-HLA and TCR-CMV co-occurrence with hypergeometric tests, applying a repertoire-size bias correction to TCR pairs. False discovery rates were estimated in a later analysis by permuting HLA or CMV assignments 20 times. In a later analysis, co-occurring TCRs were grouped using DBSCAN, with TCRdist sequence similarity added in when clustering inside HLA-allele-positive subsets. Repertoires with fewer than 30,000 or more than 120,000 public chains, plus five repertoires with anomalous nucleotide sharing, were excluded from co-occurrence clustering. TCRdb's version of the immuneACCESS table is confined to in-frame rearrangements and falls short of the full clone set. An unresolved V gene accounts for under half of the shortfall where checked; the remainder is of unknown origin. The DNA was the basis for D and trimming; V, J and clone size are from that table. The sample table shows some 140,000 clones, and over 65% are seen once. Around 2.3% of the sample belongs to the ten largest clones.

The chain links TRBV28 with TRBJ2-6, with 8 bases aligning to TRBD2. The sequence came from a man between 25 and 39 years old in good health and CMV-seronegative. Sequencing was carried out using PBMCs. The bases read TGTGCCAGCAGTTCCTCCCCGGGGGGGTACTCTGGGGCCAACGTCCTGACTTTC. Its translation reads: CASSSSPGGYSGANVLTF.